The text below deals with one T cell receptor (beta chain). The CDR3 spans 13 residues. Trimming shortened V by 7 bases and J by 7 bases, and 16 bases separated the two germline ends. Germline V gene lookup returns CDR1 MGHDK and CDR2 SYGVNS. The library targeted TCRbeta and was prepared with unique molecular identifiers. TCRdb passed the PCR reads through MiXCR, listing each CDR3 protein once. The data hold almost 500,000 distinct CDR3 sequences, with 9.5% to 15% observed a single time. The sample originates from a study of T-cell reconstitution after alpha-beta-depleted transplantation in children. This clonotype was obtained from a human donor who donated a stem cell graft to a child with combined immunodeficiency. Sample: PBMCs from the stem cell graft donor, taken from the stem cell graft. V usage is TRBV25-1 and J usage is TRBJ1-1; D is perhaps TRBD1 (5 bases). As DNA, the CDR3 is TGTGCCAGCATCGGTCAGGGCCTCAGTGAAGCTTTCTTT. This gives the protein CASIGQGLSEAFF. The whole variable domain, remainder taken from reference TRBV25-1 and TRBJ1-1, is EADIYQTPRYLVIGTGKKITLECSQTMGHDKMYWYQQDPGMELHLIHYSYGVNSTEKGDLSSESTVSRIRTEHFPLTLESARPSHTSQYLCASIGQGLSEAFFGQGTRLTVV.